This TCR beta chain was retrieved from a study of T cells in Graves' hyperthyroidism and ophthalmopathy. Study details: The blood sample was taken at first diagnosis, before treatment began.

TCR beta CDR3 sequences were amplified from RNA transcripts. Researchers ran a first-round RT-PCR on the TCR CDR3 using the HTBI primer set. TCRdb recomputed calls from the multiplex PCR reads with MiXCR, one row per CDR3 protein. The table lists around 55,000 distinct CDR3 sequences, approximately 48% of them singletons. Germline CDR1 reads MRHNA; CDR2 reads SNTAGT. The CDR3 totals 16 residues. V was shortened by 6 bases and J by 5 bases, with 20 bases between the two germline ends. Ten or more counts support this clonotype. The PBMCs had their origin in 10 ml of fresh peripheral blood. The chain has TRBV6-4 and TRBJ2-1; D is uncertain. The TCR comes from a woman between 45 and 65 years old with Graves' ophthalmopathy. Sequenced sample: blood. The CDR3 region is CASRFEFGARNNEQFF. The DNA of the CDR3 is TGTGCCAGCAGATTCGAATTTGGCGCGAGAAACAATGAGCAGTTCTTC.